A selection of T cell receptor beta chains follows, all from one sample in a study of blood T cell repertoires in COVID-19. Generated by immunoSEQ multiplex PCR, the TCRdb table keeps only in-frame clones and is missing some. This table holds around 250,000 clones, around 85% found once. The sample was PBMCs or T cells enriched from blood (not recorded which). The origin of the receptors is a woman between 45 and 65 years old who had recovered from COVID-19. Each CDR3 is given with its conserved first and last residue.

V gene: TRBV11-2; CDR3 length: 16; CDR3 protein: CASSLVSQGSQETQYF
V gene: TRBV19; CDR3 length: 16; CDR3 protein: CASSTWTGGTQETQYF
V gene: TRBV7-6; CDR3 length: 15; CDR3 protein: CASSPGRTMNTEAFF
V gene: TRBV9; CDR3 length: 14; CDR3 protein: CASSSGGGGFEQYF
V gene: TRBV24-1; CDR3 length: 17; CDR3 protein: CATSDSPGQGNTGELFF
V gene: TRBV15; CDR3 length: 16; CDR3 protein: CATSKKGPRGNQPQHF
V gene: TRBV10-3; CDR3 length: 15; CDR3 protein: CAIRRDRSANQPQHF
V gene: TRBV19; CDR3 length: 15; CDR3 protein: CASSMAGGLGEKLFF
V gene: TRBV2; CDR3 length: 14; CDR3 protein: CASSSDRGNSPLHF
V gene: TRBV5-1; CDR3 length: 15; CDR3 protein: CASSSTGLNSYEQYF
V gene: TRBV29-1; CDR3 length: 13; CDR3 protein: CSVNDRGQEGYTF
V gene: TRBV15; CDR3 length: 12; CDR3 protein: CATSTLSGEQYF
V gene: TRBV11-2; CDR3 length: 12; CDR3 protein: CASSHDRVVPTF
V gene: TRBV5-1; CDR3 length: 15; CDR3 protein: CASSSMGAVNTEAFF
V gene: TRBV9; CDR3 length: 16; CDR3 protein: CASTWVAGGTTGELFF